The following is a T cell receptor beta chain sequence with its context. Germline V CDR1 and CDR2: SGHTA, FQGNSA. The CDR3 has 15 amino acids. The germline V and J ends were trimmed by 2 bases and 4 bases, with 12 bases remaining between them. The source of the sample is a study of shared T cell receptors in the human thymus. TCRdb's table, derived via immunoSEQ multiplex PCR, lists solely in-frame clones and lacks some. Here the sample spans roughly 560,000 clones, 75% to 80% being singletons. These data were also filed under a second study, of human thymus T cells. That source adds: Corrective heart surgery yielded the resections from which the thymus tissue came. V and J genes seemed to be used with bias in thymic and blood repertoires. A high degree of thymic repertoire overlap among unrelated individuals was reported in related research.

This TCR derives from a boy less than two years old with a congenital heart defect. The sample taken for sequencing was thymocytes. The chain recombines TRBV7-2 with TRBJ2-1; D may be TRBD2 (5 bases). The CDR3 DNA sequence: TGTGCCAGCAGCTTAAACAGCGGAAGATACAATGAGCAGTTCTTC. It yields the protein CASSLNSGRYNEQFF.